This passage covers 14 T cell receptor beta chains from one sample sequenced in a study of control samples from healthy donors and cancer patients. TCRdb keeps only in-frame clones here, not all; method: immunoSEQ multiplex PCR. The sample has approximately 140,000 clones; 93% are singletons. The sample comprised blood. The receptors shown here come from a man younger than 35 in good health.

The rearrangement links TRBV5-6 to TRBJ2-2; D is unresolved. The CDR3 spans 14 residues. V was cut by 4 bases and J by 6 bases, with 13 bases left in between. Germline-derived CDR1 and CDR2 are SGHDT and YYEEEE. The CDR3 DNA sequence: TGTGCCAGCAGCCTCCTGACCGGGCCCGGGGAGCTGTTTTTT. As protein: CASSLLTGPGELFF.

This rearrangement joins TRBV5-1 to TRBJ2-7; D not certain. The CDR3 runs 12 residues. CDR1 and CDR2 from the germline V gene are SGHRS and YFSETQ. Trimming removed 1 base from V and 6 bases from J, with 8 bases in between. CDR3 residues: CASSLSKGEQYF. As DNA, the CDR3 is TGCGCCAGCAGCTTGAGTAAGGGCGAGCAGTACTTC.

The rearrangement uses TRBV9 and TRBJ2-7, with 7 bases aligning to TRBD2. V lost 0 bases, J lost 5 bases, and 14 bases stayed unmatched. From germline, CDR1 is SGDLS and CDR2 YYNGEE. This CDR3 comprises 17 residues. CDR3 sequence reads: CASSVGSHGTISNEQYF. The CDR3 coding sequence is TGTGCCAGCAGCGTAGGATCCCATGGGACTATTTCCAACGAGCAGTACTTC. Full variable domain (outside the CDR3, taken from reference TRBV9 and TRBJ2-7): DSGVTQTPKHLITATGQRVTLRCSPRSGDLSVYWYQQSLDQGLQFLIQYYNGEERAKGNILERFSAQQFPDLHSELNLSSLELGDSALYFCASSVGSHGTISNEQYFGPGTRLTVT.

The J gene is TRBJ1-2, the V gene TRBV6-5; the D is unclear. V dropped 3 bases and J dropped 4 bases, with 18 bases sitting between them. CDR3 length: 16 amino acids. CDR1 and CDR2 (germline): MNHEY, SVGAGI. The CDR3 reads CASSYRGSGEGYGYTF. As DNA, the CDR3 is TGTGCCAGCAGTTATAGAGGCAGTGGGGAAGGCTATGGCTACACCTTC.

This chain connects TRBV7-9 to TRBJ1-2, with D unresolved. Trimming shortened V by 1 base and J by 0 bases, and 9 bases separated the two germline ends. This CDR3 has 15 residues. The germline V gene encodes CDR1 SEHNR and CDR2 FQNEAQ (reference sequence). Here the CDR3 reads CASSLGEGTNYGYTF. In DNA, the CDR3 is TGTGCCAGCAGCTTAGGGGAGGGCACTAACTATGGCTACACCTTC.

The chain has TRBV6-5 and TRBJ1-2; 8 nucleotides agree with TRBD1. Germline CDR1 is MNHEY and CDR2 is SVGAGI. J lost 5 bases, V lost 0 bases, and 8 bases had no gene match. CDR3 length: 16 amino acids. The CDR3 sequence: CASSYSLDRVYYGYTF. The DNA of the CDR3 is TGTGCCAGCAGTTACTCTCTGGACAGGGTATATTATGGCTACACCTTC.

The chain recombines TRBV6-5 with TRBJ2-3; unclear D gene. This CDR3 contains 11 residues. Germline CDR1 and CDR2: MNHEY and SVGAGI. Between the trimmed V and J ends, which lost 4 bases and 7 bases, there was a span of 6 bases. For the CDR3, the DNA is TGTGCCAGCAGTTCCCTACATACGCAGTATTTT. Encoded protein: CASSSLHTQYF.

The CDR3 DNA sequence: TGTGCCAGTAGTAAGGGTAGCGGGACAGATACGCAGTATTTT. It yields the protein CASSKGSGTDTQYF. The chain carries TRBV19 and TRBJ2-3; 7 positions match TRBD2. Looked up from germline, CDR1 is LNHDA and CDR2 is SQIVND (reference sequence). The CDR3 consists of 14 residues. J was trimmed by 3 bases and V by 4 bases; bases with no gene match: 4. The full variable domain, with the rest looked up from reference TRBV19 and TRBJ2-3, is DGGITQSPKYLFRKEGQNVTLSCEQNLNHDAMYWYRQDPGQGLRLIYYSQIVNDFQKGDIAEGYSVSREKKESFPLTVTSAQKNPTAFYLCASSKGSGTDTQYFGPGTRLTVL.

With respect to this clone: The same CDR3 is also encoded by other DNA sequences in this sample. This chain uses TRBV5-1 with TRBJ2-5, with 7 bases matching TRBD1. The V gene's germline CDR1 is SGHRS and CDR2 YFSETQ. This CDR3 is built from 14 residues. V was pared by 5 bases and J by 1 base, with 5 bases of the junction left unmatched. The CDR3 region has the DNA TGCGCCAGCAGTTCTAGGACAGGCCAAGAGACCCAGTACTTC. Its protein is CASSSRTGQETQYF.

The chain uses TRBV9 and TRBJ2-7; D perhaps matches TRBD2 (5 bases). Trimming removed 0 bases from V and 2 bases from J, with 12 bases in between. CDR1 is SGDLS, CDR2 YYNGEE, per germline. CDR3 size: 15 residues. The CDR3 nucleotides are TGTGCCAGCAGCGTAGGAAATAGCGCAACCTACGAGCAGTACTTC. This encodes CASSVGNSATYEQYF.

V and J are TRBV15 and TRBJ1-5, with unresolved D. Per the germline V gene, CDR1 is LNHNV and CDR2 is YYDKDF (reference sequence). Trimming cost V 1 base and J 4 bases, with 17 bases left between them. The CDR3 extends over 17 amino acids. CDR3 in DNA: TGTGCCACCAGCAGAGGGAGATCGGGGAAAAGAAATCAGCCCCAGCATTTT. Its translation is CATSRGRSGKRNQPQHF.

The J gene is TRBJ2-7, the V gene TRBV19; TRBD1 aligns across 9 bases. CDR1 LNHDA and CDR2 SQIVND come from the germline V gene (reference sequence). J was trimmed by 1 base and V by 1 base; bases with no gene match: 2. The length of the CDR3 is 15 residues. CDR3 sequence reads: CASSIGDRASYEQYF. CDR3 DNA sequence: TGTGCCAGTAGTATAGGGGACAGGGCTTCCTACGAGCAGTACTTC. Variable domain in full (rest from reference TRBV19 and TRBJ2-7): DGGITQSPKYLFRKEGQNVTLSCEQNLNHDAMYWYRQDPGQGLRLIYYSQIVNDFQKGDIAEGYSVSREKKESFPLTVTSAQKNPTAFYLCASSIGDRASYEQYFGPGTRLTVT.

This chain uses TRBV15 with TRBJ2-7; 9 nucleotides line up with TRBD2. There are 14 residues in the CDR3. The germline CDR1 and CDR2 sequences are LNHNV and YYDKDF (reference sequence). J gave up 7 bases and V 3 bases, and 7 bases lay outside the gene matches. CDR3 sequence reads: CATSSRGRGGEQYF. The CDR3 DNA reads TGTGCCACCAGCAGCCGGGGGCGGGGGGGGGAGCAGTACTTC.

This clone was found once. The chain combines TRBV7-9 with TRBJ2-1, with TRBD2 matching over 8 bases. Germline CDR1 is SEHNR and CDR2 is FQNEAQ (reference sequence). V lost 3 bases and J lost 0; bases outside the gene matches: 4. The CDR3 has 16 residues. The CDR3 here is CASSFGRGVSYNEQFF. In nucleotides, the CDR3 is TGTGCCAGCAGCTTCGGGCGGGGGGTCTCCTACAATGAGCAGTTCTTC.